This T cell receptor beta chain is drawn from a study of shared T cell receptors in the human thymus. The protocol was immunoSEQ multiplex PCR, while the TCRdb copy is restricted to in-frame clones and leaves out a portion. The table has about 660,000 clones, roughly 86% seen once. These records were also assigned to another study, of human thymus T cells. That investigation notes: Donors were healthy Finnish babies undergoing corrective operations for congenital heart defects. Resections removed during corrective heart surgery provided the thymus tissue used. Usage of V and J genes appeared biased in thymic and blood repertoires. Related work showed strongly overlapping thymic repertoires across unrelated individuals.

The origin of this receptor is a boy in the first two years of life with a congenital heart defect. The sample was thymocytes.

CDR3 loop: CAISESDRRTEAFF. CDR3 nucleotide sequence: TGTGCCATCAGTGAGTCGGACAGACGCACTGAAGCTTTCTTT. The rearrangement joins TRBV10-3 to TRBJ1-1; possibly TRBD1 for D (6 bases). The CDR3 spans 14 residues. V lost 0 bases, J lost 4 bases, and 9 bases lay in between. Germline V gene data show CDR1 as ENHRY and CDR2 as SYGVKD.